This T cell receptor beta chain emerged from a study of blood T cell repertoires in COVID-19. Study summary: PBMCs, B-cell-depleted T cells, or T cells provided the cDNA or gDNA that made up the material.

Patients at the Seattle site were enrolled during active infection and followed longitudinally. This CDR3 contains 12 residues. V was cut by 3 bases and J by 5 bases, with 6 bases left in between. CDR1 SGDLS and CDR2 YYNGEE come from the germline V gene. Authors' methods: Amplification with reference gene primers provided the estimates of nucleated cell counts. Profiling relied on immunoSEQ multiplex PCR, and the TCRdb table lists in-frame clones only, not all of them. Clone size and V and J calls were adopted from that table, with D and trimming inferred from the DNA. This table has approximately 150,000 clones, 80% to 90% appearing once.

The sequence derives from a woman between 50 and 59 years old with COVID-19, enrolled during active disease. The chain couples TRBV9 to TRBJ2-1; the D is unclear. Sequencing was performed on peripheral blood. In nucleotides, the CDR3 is TGTGCCAGCAGCGACACACACAATGAGCAGTTCTTC. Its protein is CASSDTHNEQFF.